This entry describes one TCR beta chain. It has no known antigen specificity. Per-base quality was not reported, and no clone a single base away is much larger than it. V loses 0 bases, J loses 8 bases, and the germline ends lie 18 bases apart. Per the germline V gene (reference sequence), SGHNT is the CDR1 and YYREEE is the CDR2. The CDR3 starts with the cysteine, ends with the phenylalanine, and has 17 residues. The retained sequence is limited to the CDR3, 51 bases, with the frame set at the first base. In the prospective study, participants were about 18 to 95 years old, resided in about two dozen geographic areas of the United States, and were enrolled through a virtual design. To assign participants to cohorts, the prospective study relied on clinical history that participants themselves reported in a screening survey and a study questionnaire. Recovered participants in ImmuneRACE Cohort 3 were defined as having two consecutive negative NP/OP PCR tests, clearance from a healthcare professional, or resolution of symptoms. In the prospective study, whole blood, serum and a nasopharyngeal or oropharyngeal swab were collected from each participant by mobile phlebotomists. Participants in the prospective study had the option to provide additional blood draws and questionnaires over a 2-month period. Before DNA extraction, prospective study blood samples were shipped either frozen or at room temperature.

TCRbeta CDR3 regions were amplified from genomic DNA by means of the immunoSEQ Assay, a bias-controlled multiplex PCR. The authors' analysis ran thus. Within the assay, amplification of reference gene primers was used to estimate how many nucleated cells each sample contained. To quantify the absolute abundance of each unique TCRbeta CDR3 rearrangement, sequence reads were collapsed and filtered. Productive Simpson clonality was computed per sample as the square root of Simpson's diversity index over productive rearrangements. Imported from immuneACCESS, the table was reduced by TCRdb to in-frame sequences with V and J called. These copies leave out some clones; in studies compared against another copy, an unresolved V gene accounts for under half, and the cause of the remainder is not known. The V and J calls and clone size were taken over from that table, and D and trimming were inferred from the DNA. The table for this sample lists approximately 230,000 clones; 85% to 95% of them were counted only once. Under 2.5% of the sample comes from the top ten.

The data originate from a study of blood T cell repertoires in COVID-19 (dated by TCRdb to about 2020). Concerning the study at large: Collaborator samples came from the United States, Italy and Spain and covered acute and convalescent phases of COVID-19. Where HLA class I and class II types were available, the types were taken from metadata supplied by the sample provider, not from assay-based typing. Samples were obtained from the ongoing ImmuneRACE study (first 160 participants) and from 1,000 to 1,500 subjects provided by 6 global collaborators. The dataset comprised deeply sampled blood TCRbeta repertoires from subjects exposed to, actively infected with, or recovered from COVID-19. Nearly every sample came with metadata listing a de-identified subject ID, COVID-19 status, age in years and sex. The prospective study material was composed of cDNA or gDNA derived from T cells, B-cell-depleted T cells, or PBMCs. The repertoires were released in a freely available public database meant as a resource for research on the immune response to SARS-CoV-2. Overall study outcomes, separate from this receptor: The quantity of clinical and demographic metadata differed by source and by participant and was supplied without curation.

Sample: PBMCs or T cells enriched from blood (not recorded which). The V gene is TRBV5-4 and the J gene is TRBJ1-6; TRBD1 could be the D gene, as 5 bases match. This sequence was found in a woman younger than 35 who had recovered from COVID-19. The CDR3 region has the sequence CASSLARPGTLHSPLHF. In nucleotides, the sequence is TGTGCCAGCAGCTTGGCCAGGCCAGGGACTCTCCATTCACCCCTCCACTTT.